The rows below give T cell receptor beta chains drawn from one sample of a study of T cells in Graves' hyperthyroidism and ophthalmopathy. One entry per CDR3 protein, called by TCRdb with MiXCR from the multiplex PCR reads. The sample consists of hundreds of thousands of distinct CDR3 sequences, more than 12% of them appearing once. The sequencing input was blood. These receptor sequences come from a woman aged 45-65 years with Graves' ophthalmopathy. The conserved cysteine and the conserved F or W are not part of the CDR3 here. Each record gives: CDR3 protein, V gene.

ASIIFATGQPQH,TRBV3-2
ASRGEDRGDEQY,TRBV28
ASSYPREGMNTEAF,TRBV6-2/TRBV6-3
ASSVVGQSTDTQY,TRBV9
ASSNGRDGY,TRBV5-6
ASSSNSRDHNEQF,TRBV5-6
ASSSSGRNEQF,TRBV27
ATSRDSPDRGGGGSYEQY,TRBV15
ASSLGGAGYEQF,TRBV5-4
AWSSGEQY,TRBV30
ASSSPLPGEQY,TRBV11-1
ASSLFFSGLTDTQY,TRBV7-2
SARLVGETQY,TRBV20-1
ASSLVQGYGYT,TRBV7-2
ASSYSYTEAF,TRBV6-5
ASSKAGRDTEAF,TRBV19
ASSARTGEAGANVLT,TRBV27
ASSPGGRDSPLH,TRBV18